These 30 T cell receptor beta chains were all obtained from the same sample, sequenced in a study of vaccination effects on CD4 cells after COVID-19. Once cultured for around 11 days, the cells underwent separation to obtain CD4+ T cells. A PCR test confirmed that the person had SARS-CoV-2 infection between March and December 2020. The cohort was immunized with two doses of either the BNT162b2 or mRNA-1273 vaccine. Assay: immunoSEQ multiplex PCR; the TCRdb copy retains only in-frame clones and omits some. This table has tens of thousands of clones, 74% appearing once. Their antigen targets remain unknown. The starting material was CD4+ T cells from PBMCs cultured without peptide, obtained after COVID-19 vaccination. These receptors all come from a human donor who had a prior SARS-CoV-2 infection.

The rearrangement uses TRBV7-2 and TRBJ2-4; a possible D gene is TRBD2 (6 bases). CDR3 length: 15 residues. CDR1 and CDR2 (germline): SGHTA, FQGNSA. The germline V and J ends were trimmed by 0 bases and 8 bases, with 14 bases remaining between them. CDR3 residues: CASSLAKWGEDIQYF. CDR3 nucleotide sequence: TGTGCCAGCAGCTTAGCGAAGTGGGGGGAAGACATTCAGTACTTC. Full variable domain (remainder filled in from reference TRBV7-2 and TRBJ2-4): GAGVSQSPSNKVTEKGKDVELRCDPISGHTALYWYRQSLGQGLEFLIYFQGNSAPDKSGLPSDRFSAERTGGSVSTLTIQRTQQEDSAVYLCASSLAKWGEDIQYFGAGTRLSVL.

The chain carries TRBV9 and TRBJ2-7; TRBD1 matches at 7 bases. V gave up 0 bases and J gave up 6 bases; unmatched junction bases: 9. This CDR3 has 15 amino acids. Germline lookup yields CDR1 SGDLS and CDR2 YYNGEE. CDR3 sequence: CASSVGDSRQGEQYF. DNA of the CDR3: TGTGCCAGCAGCGTAGGAGACAGTCGACAGGGCGAGCAGTACTTC.

This chain connects TRBV4-1 to TRBJ1-2, with D uncertain. Trimming left V 5 bases short and J 9 bases short, with 22 bases between. Germline V gene sequence: CDR1 MGHRA, CDR2 YSYEKL. The CDR3 is 15 residues long. CDR3 region: CASSTRSTSQWSYTF. The CDR3 DNA reads as TGCGCCAGCAGCACCCGCAGTACCTCGCAATGGAGCTACACCTTC.

The chain employs TRBV27 and TRBJ2-7; either TRBD1 or TRBD2 may supply D (5 bases each). Germline V gene lookup returns CDR1 MNHEY and CDR2 SMNVEV (reference sequence). CDR3 length: 15 amino acids. V lost 4 bases to trimming and J lost 2 bases, with 15 bases between them. CDR3 sequence reads: CASSWSRDGTYEQYF. The CDR3 DNA reads TGTGCCAGCAGTTGGTCCCGGGACGGTACCTACGAGCAGTACTTC.

The J gene is TRBJ1-5, the V gene TRBV12-5; 10 bases align to TRBD1. With V trimmed by 6 bases and J by 6 bases, 8 bases remained unmatched. The CDR3 is made up of 15 amino acids. Germline V lookup: CDR1 LGHNT, CDR2 FRNRAP. For the CDR3, the DNA is TGTGCTAGTGGATCAGACAGGGGGCTTGGTCAGCCCCAGCATTTT. Its protein is CASGSDRGLGQPQHF.

This chain connects TRBV11-2 to TRBJ1-3, with 7 bases aligning to TRBD1. The germline V gene encodes CDR1 SGHAT and CDR2 FQNNGV. CDR3 length: 16 amino acids. Trimming took 5 bases from V and 0 from J; bases not matched to a gene: 7. The chain's CDR3 is CASSRTGGYSGNTIYF. The CDR3 nucleotides are TGTGCCAGCAGCCGGACAGGCGGATACTCTGGAAACACCATATATTTT.

This clone turned up a few times. V gene TRBV6-2 or TRBV6-3 combines with J gene TRBJ1-1; D gene ambiguous. V was cut by 0 bases and J by 4 bases, with 12 bases left in between. The germline V gene encodes CDR1 MNHEY and CDR2 SVGEGT. The CDR3 spans 15 residues. The CDR3 nucleotides are TGTGCCAGCAGTTACTCGAATTCGGAGTTCACTGAAGCTTTCTTT. Translating gives CASSYSNSEFTEAFF.

V usage is TRBV5-4 and J usage is TRBJ2-3; the match to TRBD2 covers 8 bases. The CDR3 extends over 15 amino acids. Germline assignment: CDR1 SGHNT and CDR2 YYREEE (reference sequence). V dropped 4 bases and J dropped 3; count of bases not matched to a gene: 7. The CDR3 DNA follows: TGTGCCAGCAGCGACGGGAGCGGGAGTACAGATACGCAGTATTTT. It yields the protein CASSDGSGSTDTQYF.

This clone has just one count. The chain uses TRBV5-4 and TRBJ2-1; D not resolved. V was shortened by 0 bases and J by 7 bases, with 14 bases between the two germline ends. This CDR3 spans 15 amino acids. Per the germline V gene, CDR1 is SGHNT and CDR2 is YYREEE (reference sequence). CDR3 DNA sequence: TGTGCCAGCAGCTTGGTAGGGTTACATAAGAATGAGCAGTTCTTC. It specifies CASSLVGLHKNEQFF.

V is TRBV6-6 and J is TRBJ1-1; the D is unclear. CDR1 is MNHNY and CDR2 is SVGAGI in the germline V gene (reference sequence). The germline V and J ends were trimmed by 5 bases and 0 bases, with 22 bases remaining between them. This CDR3 has 18 residues. CDR3: CASSPQGRRRRLNTEAFF. The CDR3 nucleotides are TGTGCCAGCAGTCCCCAAGGGCGCCGGCGACGACTGAACACTGAAGCTTTCTTT.

This chain connects TRBV6-1 to TRBJ2-1; D call uncertain. The CDR3 runs to 13 residues. The ends were cut back, 3 bases at V and 10 bases at J, with 13 bases in the middle. Germline V gives CDR1 MNHNS, CDR2 SASEGT. CDR3: CASSDPSLGEQFF. CDR3 DNA: TGTGCCAGCAGTGACCCCTCGTTGGGAGAGCAGTTCTTC.

The count of this clone is one. The rearrangement links TRBV29-1 to TRBJ2-7; TRBD2 might be the D (5 bases). The V gene's germline CDR1 is SQVTM and CDR2 ANQGSEA. The CDR3 has 15 amino acids. Between the trimmed V and J ends, which lost 5 bases and 3 bases, there was a span of 20 bases. The CDR3 DNA follows: TGCAGCGTTCGAGAGGGCCTCCACACCCTCTACGAGCAGTACTTC. It codes for CSVREGLHTLYEQYF.

This clone turned up a few times. The chain employs TRBV30 and TRBJ1-2; possible D gene TRBD1, 5 bases. The CDR3 extends over 13 amino acids. V shed 2 bases and J shed 7 bases, with 14 bases lying between them. Germline V CDR1 and CDR2: GTSNPN, SVGIG (reference sequence). CDR3 region: CAWSNPGGSGYTF. CDR3 in DNA: TGTGCCTGGAGTAATCCCGGGGGGAGTGGCTACACCTTC.

The V call is TRBV9, the J call TRBJ2-1; 7 bases align to TRBD2. Trimming cost V 4 bases and J 2 bases; bases outside gene matches: 6. Per germline, CDR1 SGDLS and CDR2 YYNGEE. This CDR3 region has 15 residues. The CDR3 DNA is TGTGCCAGCAGCCCAATGGGGGGGACCTACAATGAGCAGTTCTTC. It codes for CASSPMGGTYNEQFF. The full variable domain, with the rest looked up from reference TRBV9 and TRBJ2-1, is DSGVTQTPKHLITATGQRVTLRCSPRSGDLSVYWYQQSLDQGLQFLIQYYNGEERAKGNILERFSAQQFPDLHSELNLSSLELGDSALYFCASSPMGGTYNEQFFGPGTRLTVL.

The chain uses TRBV15 and TRBJ2-1; 14 bases match TRBD2. The CDR3 is 18 amino acids. The trim removed 0 bases at V and 2 bases at J, leaving 3 bases unmatched. Germline V gene data show CDR1 as LNHNV and CDR2 as YYDKDF (reference sequence). The CDR3, as DNA: TGTGCCACCAGCAGAGATCGGACTAGCGGGGGGACCTACAATGAGCAGTTCTTC. Translated, it gives CATSRDRTSGGTYNEQFF.

The chain links TRBV29-1 to TRBJ2-2; a possible D gene is TRBD1 (6 bases). The ends were cut back, 7 bases at V and 0 bases at J, with 12 bases in the middle. The CDR3 runs to 14 residues. CDR1 is SQVTM and CDR2 is ANQGSEA in the germline V gene. CDR3 sequence reads: CSARQASNTGELFF. In DNA form, the CDR3 reads TGCAGCGCACGACAGGCCTCGAACACCGGGGAGCTGTTTTTT.

This rearrangement joins TRBV13 to TRBJ2-7, with D perhaps TRBD2 (6 bases). V was trimmed by 6 bases and J by 2 bases, leaving 20 bases between them. The CDR3 runs to 16 residues. Germline CDR1 is PRHDT and CDR2 is FYEKMQ (reference sequence). The CDR3: CASSPRRRDSTYEQYF. The CDR3, as DNA: TGTGCCAGCAGTCCGAGGCGGCGGGACTCGACCTACGAGCAGTACTTC.

The J gene is TRBJ2-5, the V gene TRBV28; possibly TRBD2 for D (6 bases). This CDR3 is built from 14 residues. Trimming shortened V by 6 bases and J by 3 bases, and 14 bases separated the two germline ends. Germline V CDR1 and CDR2: MDHEN, SYDVKM. The CDR3 nucleotides are TGTGCCAGCAGAAAATGGCGGGGTGAAGAGACCCAGTACTTC. Translation gives CASRKWRGEETQYF.

V is TRBV28 and J is TRBJ2-5; 7 positions match TRBD2. There are 15 residues in the CDR3. V was pared by 2 bases and J by 1 base, with 4 bases of the junction left unmatched. Germline V gene sequence: CDR1 MDHEN, CDR2 SYDVKM. Here the CDR3 reads CASSLVSSGQETQYF. The CDR3 DNA is TGTGCCAGCAGTTTAGTTTCTAGCGGCCAAGAGACCCAGTACTTC.

The rearrangement uses TRBV12-3 or TRBV12-4 and TRBJ2-5, with D possibly matching TRBD1 (6 bases). This CDR3 has 12 amino acids. V gave up 5 bases and J gave up 5 bases, with 9 bases separating them. CDR3: CASSPRGETQYF. Here the CDR3 DNA reads TGTGCCAGCAGTCCTAGGGGGGAGACCCAGTACTTC.

The rearrangement joins TRBV5-1 to TRBJ2-7; D perhaps matches TRBD1 (5 bases). V was shortened by 0 bases and J by 2 bases, with 12 bases between the two germline ends. The CDR3 is 15 amino acids. The germline gives CDR1 SGHRS, CDR2 YFSETQ. CDR3 sequence: CASSLAPLGAYEQYF. CDR3 DNA: TGCGCCAGCAGCTTGGCGCCATTAGGGGCCTACGAGCAGTACTTC. Supplemented by reference TRBV5-1 and TRBJ2-7, the full variable domain reads KAGVTQTPRYLIKTRGQQVTLSCSPISGHRSVSWYQQTPGQGLQFLFEYFSETQRNKGNFPGRFSGRQFSNSRSEMNVSTLELGDSALYLCASSLAPLGAYEQYFGPGTRLTVT.

V and J are TRBV2 and TRBJ1-2; possibly TRBD1 for D (5 bases). The CDR3 is 16 amino acids. Between the trimmed V and J ends, which lost 1 base and 5 bases, there was a span of 17 bases. Germline V lookup: CDR1 SNHLY, CDR2 FYNNEI. As DNA, the CDR3 is TGTGCCAGCAGTGAAGGGGGGTCCTCCATTCTGTATGGCTACACCTTC. The encoded protein is CASSEGGSSILYGYTF.

This clone was detected a few times. This chain connects TRBV10-3 to TRBJ1-2; 7 bases are a match to TRBD1. Trimming took 2 bases from V and 0 from J; bases not matched to a gene: 6. The CDR3 consists of 16 residues. CDR1 and CDR2 from the germline V gene are ENHRY and SYGVKD. CDR3 DNA: TGTGCCATCAGTGAGCAGGCAGGGGGTTCTAACTATGGCTACACCTTC. Translated, it gives CAISEQAGGSNYGYTF.

This clone was detected only a few times. The chain couples TRBV2 to TRBJ1-5; D is unclear. V lost 6 bases, J lost 9 bases, and 12 bases lay in between. The CDR3 has 12 amino acids. Per germline, CDR1 SNHLY and CDR2 FYNNEI. The CDR3: CASSYGIGPQHF. The DNA of the CDR3 is TGTGCCAGCAGCTACGGTATAGGGCCCCAGCATTTT. Based on the CDR3 plus reference TRBV2 and TRBJ1-5, the full variable domain is EPEVTQTPSHQVTQMGQEVILRCVPISNHLYFYWYRQILGQKVEFLVSFYNNEISEKSEIFDDQFSVERPDGSNFTLKIRSTKLEDSAMYFCASSYGIGPQHFGDGTRLSIL.

The V call is TRBV19, the J call TRBJ1-1; no definite D call. The CDR3 covers 17 residues. In germline, CDR1 is LNHDA, CDR2 SQIVND (reference sequence). V lost 5 bases and J 3 bases, leaving 22 bases between the germline ends. DNA of the CDR3: TGTGCCAGTAGTGCTCCCCCTTGGAGATACCCAGACACTGAAGCTTTCTTT. Its protein is CASSAPPWRYPDTEAFF. Based on the CDR3 plus reference TRBV19 and TRBJ1-1, the full variable domain is DGGITQSPKYLFRKEGQNVTLSCEQNLNHDAMYWYRQDPGQGLRLIYYSQIVNDFQKGDIAEGYSVSREKKESFPLTVTSAQKNPTAFYLCASSAPPWRYPDTEAFFGQGTRLTVV.

The J gene is TRBJ1-5, the V gene TRBV18; no clear D. V lost 6 bases and J lost 2, with 14 bases in between. The CDR3 length is 15 residues. CDR1 and CDR2 (germline): KGHSH, LQKENI. For the CDR3, the DNA is TGTGCCAGCTCGTCAACCTGGCAGGGCAATCAGCCCCAGCATTTT. It encodes CASSSTWQGNQPQHF. Combining the CDR3 with reference TRBV18 and TRBJ1-5 gives the whole variable domain NAGVMQNPRHLVRRRGQEARLRCSPMKGHSHVYWYRQLPEEGLKFMVYLQKENIIDESGMPKERFSAEFPKEGPSILRIQQVVRGDSAAYFCASSSTWQGNQPQHFGDGTRLSIL.

This chain connects TRBV7-2 to TRBJ1-2; D not certain. The CDR3 covers 15 residues. Germline values: CDR1 SGHTA, CDR2 FQGNSA. With 0 bases removed from V and 6 bases from J, the gap between germline ends came to 14 bases. DNA for the CDR3: TGTGCCAGCAGCTTAGCGTGGCAGGAAATTGATGGCTACACCTTC. Translated: CASSLAWQEIDGYTF.

The chain links TRBV24-1 to TRBJ2-2; 11 bases map to TRBD1. This CDR3 has 14 amino acids. The J segment lost 7 bases and the V segment lost 7 bases, leaving 4 bases of the junction unmatched. The germline V gene has CDR1 KGHDR and CDR2 SFDVKD. The CDR3 DNA sequence: TGTGCCACCAGCCGGACAGGGGGCCACGGGGAGCTGTTTTTT. Its translation is CATSRTGGHGELFF.

This sequence joins TRBV18 and TRBJ2-7; TRBD2 agrees at 10 bases. V was pared by 6 bases and J by 2 bases, with 7 bases of the junction left unmatched. The germline CDR1 and CDR2 sequences are KGHSH and LQKENI. The CDR3 covers 15 residues. The CDR3 DNA reads as TGTGCCAGCTCCGAGGGACTAGCGAAAACCTACGAGCAGTACTTC. Translated: CASSEGLAKTYEQYF. The full variable domain, in which reference TRBV18 and TRBJ2-7 provide the parts outside the CDR3, is NAGVMQNPRHLVRRRGQEARLRCSPMKGHSHVYWYRQLPEEGLKFMVYLQKENIIDESGMPKERFSAEFPKEGPSILRIQQVVRGDSAAYFCASSEGLAKTYEQYFGPGTRLTVT.

The V and J genes are TRBV7-8 and TRBJ2-2; possible D gene TRBD2, 7 bases. V was shortened by 5 bases and J by 0 bases, with 19 bases between the two germline ends. The CDR3 runs to 18 residues. Per the germline V gene, CDR1 is SGHVS and CDR2 is FQNEAQ. CDR3: CASSHRGGGGANTGELFF. The CDR3 region has the DNA TGTGCCAGCAGCCACCGCGGGGGCGGGGGCGCGAACACCGGGGAGCTGTTTTTT.